This T cell receptor (beta chain) is from a study of OX40 agonist ivuxolimab in advanced cancers. Study-wide context: The dose of intravenous ivuxolimab that patients received every 2 weeks ranged from 0.01 to 10 mg/kg. The dose-escalation cohort had hepatocellular carcinoma, melanoma, renal cell or head and neck cancer.

As to this clone: Antigen specificity is unknown.

CDR1 and CDR2 (germline): SGHVS, FNYEAQ. The CDR3 covers 14 residues. The V end was cut by 1 base, the J end by 2 bases, with 8 bases between. TCRdb's copy holds only in-frame clones and misses some; the assay was immunoSEQ multiplex PCR. Counted here are 85,000 to 95,000 clones, roughly nine tenths occurring once; the ten biggest clones make up around 2.5%. General study points: Researchers did not establish what antigens the expanded peripheral T cells target.

The origin of this receptor is an adult with an advanced solid tumor such as melanoma, head and neck, liver or kidney cancer. The sequenced sample was CD4+ or CD8+ T cells sorted from blood, obtained in a trial of the OX40 agonist ivuxolimab. The V and J genes are TRBV7-6 and TRBJ2-5; no definite D call. CDR3 in DNA: TGTGCCAGCAGCTTAGTAGGCCTTCAAGAGACCCAGTACTTC. This codes for CASSLVGLQETQYF.